This TCR beta chain was found in a study of CXCR3-negative and CXCR3-positive naive CD8 T cells. General study findings and limits: CXCR3-positive naive cells carried more hydrophobic TRB CDR3s than CXCR3-negative ones. CXCR3-negative and CXCR3-positive naive cells shared comparable TRBV-TRBJ usage, but memory cells did not. Diversity in memory CD8+ cells fell much lower than the comparably high levels seen in both naive subsets.

This CDR3 is 16 amino acids long. The germline V gene has CDR1 SQVTM and CDR2 ANQGSEA. Points on this clonotype: Its antigen is not identified.

The TRB cDNA libraries were prepared by 5' RACE with UMI labels. Using the 5' RACE reads, TCRdb records one entry per CDR3 protein without DNA. Its table records about 120,000 distinct CDR3 sequences. The receptor comes from a human donor in good health. Some clones in this sample may be carry-over from other donors' samples. The source material was naive CXCR3+ CD8+ T cells from blood. The subset denotes: CD45RO-CCR7+CD27+CD95- naive CD8+ T cells expressing CXCR3 (TNR3+). V is TRBV29-1 and J is TRBJ2-7; TCRdb reports TRBD1, a call that lacks DNA to check it against. This chain's CDR3 is CSVEAEPGTGDYEQYF.